This T cell receptor beta chain came from a study of OX40 agonist ivuxolimab in advanced cancers. Across the study: Patients received the agonistic anti-OX40 (CD134) antibody ivuxolimab. Three patients got partial responses; one had hepatocellular carcinoma and two had cutaneous melanoma.

The method was immunoSEQ multiplex PCR; TCRdb's version includes in-frame clones alone and lacks a portion of them. The sample has 70,000 to 95,000 clones; about nine tenths are singletons. CDR1 MDHEN and CDR2 SYDVKM come from the germline V gene. The CDR3 loop spans 18 amino acids. Trimming stripped 2 bases from V and 0 bases from J, with 16 bases between. The sequenced sample was CD4+ or CD8+ T cells sorted from blood, obtained in a trial of the OX40 agonist ivuxolimab. The sequence derives from an adult with an advanced solid tumor such as melanoma, head and neck, liver or kidney cancer. V is TRBV28 and J is TRBJ1-4, with D possibly matching TRBD1 (6 bases). Here the CDR3 reads CASSLSVGPGATNEKLFF. CDR3 nucleotides: TGTGCCAGCAGTTTAAGTGTAGGGCCAGGGGCAACTAATGAAAAACTGTTTTTT.